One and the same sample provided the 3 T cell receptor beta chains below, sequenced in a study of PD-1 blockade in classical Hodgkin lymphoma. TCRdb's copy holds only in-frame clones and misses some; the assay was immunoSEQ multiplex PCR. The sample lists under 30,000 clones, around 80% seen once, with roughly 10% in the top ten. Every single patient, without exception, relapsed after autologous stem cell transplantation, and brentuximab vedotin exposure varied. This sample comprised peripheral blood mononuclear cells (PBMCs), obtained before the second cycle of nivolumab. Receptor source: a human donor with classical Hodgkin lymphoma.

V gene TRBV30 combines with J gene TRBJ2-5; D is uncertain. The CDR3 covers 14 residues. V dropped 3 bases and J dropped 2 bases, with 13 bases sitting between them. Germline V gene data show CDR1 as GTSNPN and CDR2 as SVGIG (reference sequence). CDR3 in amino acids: CAWRVEQLQETQYF. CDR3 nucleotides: TGTGCCTGGAGAGTGGAACAGTTACAAGAGACCCAGTACTTC.

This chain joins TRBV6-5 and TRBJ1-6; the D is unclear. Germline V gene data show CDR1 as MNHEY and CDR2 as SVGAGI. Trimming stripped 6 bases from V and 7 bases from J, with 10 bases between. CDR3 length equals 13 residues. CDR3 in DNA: TGTGCCAGCAGGGGAGAAGTCAATTCACCCCTCCACTTT. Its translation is CASRGEVNSPLHF.

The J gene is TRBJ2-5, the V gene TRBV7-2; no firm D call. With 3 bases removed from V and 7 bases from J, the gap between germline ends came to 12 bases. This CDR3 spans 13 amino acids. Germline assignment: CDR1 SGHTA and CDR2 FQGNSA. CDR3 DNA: TGTGCCAGCAGCTTCGGATCAGCCCGGACCCAGTACTTC. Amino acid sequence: CASSFGSARTQYF. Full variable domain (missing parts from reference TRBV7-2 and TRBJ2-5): GAGVSQSPSNKVTEKGKDVELRCDPISGHTALYWYRQSLGQGLEFLIYFQGNSAPDKSGLPSDRFSAERTGGSVSTLTIQRTQQEDSAVYLCASSFGSARTQYFGPGTRLLVL.